This T cell receptor beta chain was obtained from a study of blood T cell repertoires in COVID-19. Using immunoSEQ multiplex PCR, the repertoire was profiled, and TCRdb retains in-frame clones only, with some absent. The data contain about 200,000 clones, 85% to 90% of them singletons. This clone showed up just once. The sample holds other DNA sequences that translate to the same CDR3. The CDR3 is made up of 13 amino acids. The V gene end was trimmed by 6 bases and the J gene end by 3 bases; junction bases not matched to a gene: 4. Germline values: CDR1 SNHLY, CDR2 FYNNEI. V and J are TRBV2 and TRBJ1-2, with TRBD1 identical over 7 bases. Input material: peripheral blood. The TCR comes from a man between 50 and 59 years old with acute or convalescent COVID-19. CDR3 coding DNA: TGTGCCAGCAGCCCCCAGGGGGACTATGGCTACACCTTC. Amino acids: CASSPQGDYGYTF.